The source of this TCR beta chain is a study of blood T cell repertoires in COVID-19. Study overall: Material from acute and convalescent COVID-19 was sourced from the United States, Italy and Spain. From T cells, B-cell-depleted T cells, or PBMCs came the material, which was cDNA or gDNA.

The CDR3 covers 17 residues. Trimming took off 3 bases at V and 2 bases at J, with 21 bases between the two ends. Per the germline V gene, CDR1 is GTSNPN and CDR2 is SVGIG (reference sequence). As processed by the authors: Cell counts per sample came from amplifying reference gene primers. The data were produced by immunoSEQ multiplex PCR, yet TCRdb's version contains in-frame clones alone and is incomplete. Clonal size and the V and J genes are those of that table, whereas D and trimming came from the DNA. The repertoire holds around 230,000 clones, with about 80% as singletons. Sequenced material: peripheral blood. V gene TRBV30 combines with J gene TRBJ2-3, with D perhaps matching TRBD2 (5 bases). The sequence came from a woman aged 80 or older with acute or convalescent COVID-19. The CDR3 sequence: CAWRDLDGLSITDTQYF. The CDR3, as DNA: TGTGCCTGGAGGGACCTCGACGGACTGAGTATCACAGATACGCAGTATTTT.